One sample yielded the 25 T cell receptor beta chains listed below, sequenced in a study of cytomegalovirus exposure and HLA in healthy donors. In the PCR, 60 Vbeta and 13 Jbeta primers were used. The repertoire was sequenced with immunoSEQ multiplex PCR; TCRdb's copy has only in-frame clones and lacks some. The sample holds some 130,000 clones, roughly 78% seen once. The source material was PBMCs. These TCRs come from a young man in good health and CMV-seronegative.

For the CDR3, the DNA is TGTGCCAGCAGTGACTCGACGGACATGGGGCCCCAGCATTTT. It encodes CASSDSTDMGPQHF. The chain recombines TRBV6-4 with TRBJ1-5; a weak D match, TRBD1 (5 bases). The CDR3 loop spans 14 amino acids. With 0 bases removed from V and 9 bases from J, the gap between germline ends came to 12 bases. The V gene's germline CDR1 is MRHNA and CDR2 SNTAGT.

The chain has TRBV11-3 and TRBJ2-7, with TRBD2 matching 16 bases. Unmatched junction bases numbered 10, after V lost 1 base and J lost 10 bases. Germline-derived CDR1 and CDR2 are SGHNT and YENEEA. The CDR3 consists of 17 residues. The CDR3 coding sequence is TGTGCCAGCAGCTTAGTCTCCTTCGGGACTAGCGGGAGGGCCCAGTACTTC. Residues: CASSLVSFGTSGRAQYF.

The chain carries TRBV11-2 and TRBJ1-3, with 8 bases aligning to TRBD1. The V segment lost 5 bases and the J segment 2 bases; nucleotides outside the gene matches: 8. The germline gives CDR1 SGHAT, CDR2 FQNNGV. There are 16 residues in the CDR3. The CDR3 bases are TGTGCCAGCAGCGAACAGGGGGTTAAGGCTGGAAACACCATATATTTT. This sequence encodes CASSEQGVKAGNTIYF.

The rearrangement joins TRBV7-9 to TRBJ1-5, with D unclear. Trimming shortened V by 1 base and J by 7 bases, and 11 bases separated the two germline ends. The CDR3 is 14 amino acids. Germline V CDR1 and CDR2: SEHNR, FQNEAQ (reference sequence). DNA for the CDR3: TGTGCCAGCAGCTTAGGGGCAGGCGTGCAGCCCCAGCATTTT. It translates to CASSLGAGVQPQHF.

The rearrangement uses TRBV18 and TRBJ1-1, with a weak D call TRBD1 (5 bases). Germline assignment: CDR1 KGHSH and CDR2 LQKENI. V shed 3 bases and J shed 6 bases, with 8 bases lying between them. The CDR3 is 12 amino acids. The CDR3 DNA follows: TGTGCCAGCTCACCGCAGGGTGCTGAAGCTTTCTTT. It yields the protein CASSPQGAEAFF.

CDR3 coding DNA: TGCGCCAGCACCACAGGGAAGGTGAACACTGAAGCTTTCTTT. Amino acid sequence: CASTTGKVNTEAFF. The V call is TRBV5-1, the J call TRBJ1-1; tentatively, D is TRBD1 (6 bases). The CDR3 loop spans 14 amino acids. Germline CDR1 is SGHRS and CDR2 is YFSETQ. Trimming removed 6 bases from V and 0 bases from J, with 12 bases in between. The entire variable domain, with the rest obtained from reference TRBV5-1 and TRBJ1-1, is as follows: KAGVTQTPRYLIKTRGQQVTLSCSPISGHRSVSWYQQTPGQGLQFLFEYFSETQRNKGNFPGRFSGRQFSNSRSEMNVSTLELGDSALYLCASTTGKVNTEAFFGQGTRLTVV.

The genes are TRBV2 and TRBJ2-3; the D gene is possibly TRBD2 (5 bases). CDR3 length equals 14 residues. Deletions cut 5 bases from V and 4 bases from J, with 13 bases between. CDR1 is SNHLY and CDR2 is FYNNEI in the germline V gene. The CDR3 region is CASSSDWSSDTQYF. CDR3 DNA sequence: TGTGCCAGCAGTTCGGACTGGTCCTCAGATACGCAGTATTTT.

This rearrangement joins TRBV6-5 to TRBJ2-2, with 7 nucleotides matching TRBD1. CDR3 length equals 15 residues. After removal of 6 bases from V and 2 bases from J, the junction contained 6 bases not matched to a gene. The germline gives CDR1 MNHEY, CDR2 SVGAGI. CDR3 DNA sequence: TGTGCCAGCAGACCCACAGGGGCCAACACCGGGGAGCTGTTTTTT. Its translation is CASRPTGANTGELFF.

The gene calls are TRBV9 and TRBJ2-3; D call uncertain. The CDR3 extends over 14 amino acids. Trimming stripped 3 bases from V and 0 bases from J, with 8 bases between. Germline CDR1 SGDLS, CDR2 YYNGEE. CDR3 nucleotide sequence: TGTGCCAGCAGCGAAGACACTAGCACAGATACGCAGTATTTT. As protein: CASSEDTSTDTQYF.

V is TRBV6-1 and J is TRBJ2-3; D possibly corresponds to TRBD2 (8 bases). V was cut by 1 base and J by 0 bases, with 20 bases left in between. Germline CDR1 and CDR2: MNHNS and SASEGT. The CDR3 sequence is 19 residues long. DNA for the CDR3: TGTGCCAGCAGTGAAGTCCGGGGGGGACAGTTAACTAGCACAGATACGCAGTATTTT. Its translation: CASSEVRGGQLTSTDTQYF.

The chain carries TRBV18 and TRBJ1-1, with TRBD1 matching over 7 bases. CDR1 and CDR2 (germline): KGHSH, LQKENI. V was clipped by 3 bases and J by 12 bases; unmatched bases: 10. This CDR3 has 13 amino acids. In DNA form, the CDR3 reads TGTGCCAGCTCACCGGCTGTCGACAGGGAAACTTTCTTT. It encodes CASSPAVDRETFF.

The chain joins TRBV6-1 to TRBJ1-5, with D maybe TRBD1 (6 bases). V was shortened by 7 bases and J by 3 bases, with 16 bases between the two germline ends. Germline CDR1 and CDR2: MNHNS and SASEGT. CDR3 length: 15 residues. CDR3 in amino acids: CASNLHRDTNQPQHF. In nucleotides, the CDR3 is TGTGCCAGCAACCTACACCGGGACACCAATCAGCCCCAGCATTTT.

This clone has a single count. V and J are TRBV19 and TRBJ2-7; no reliable D call. Trimming shortened V by 0 bases and J by 7 bases, and 10 bases separated the two germline ends. Germline assignment: CDR1 LNHDA and CDR2 SQIVND (reference sequence). This CDR3 is built from 13 residues. CDR3 nucleotide sequence: TGTGCCAGTAGTATAGATCTAGGTGGGGAGCAGTACTTC. This translates into CASSIDLGGEQYF.

This clone was seen only a few times. The rearrangement uses TRBV4-2 and TRBJ2-1; weak D call: TRBD2 (7 bases). V was trimmed by 0 bases and J by 4 bases, leaving 16 bases between them. Germline V gene sequence: CDR1 LGHNA, CDR2 YNFKEQ. The CDR3 length is 17 residues. The CDR3 region has the DNA TGTGCCAGCAGCCAAGATCCCGGCGGGGGCTATTACAATGAGCAGTTCTTC. This gives the protein CASSQDPGGGYYNEQFF.

This clone was seen a few times. The chain combines TRBV7-9 with TRBJ2-1, with 11 bases matching TRBD2. The CDR3 sequence is 17 residues long. CDR1 and CDR2 (germline): SEHNR, FQNEAQ (reference sequence). The junction had 12 bases not matched to a gene; V was cut back by 5 bases and J by 6 bases. Written as DNA, the CDR3 is TGTGCCAGCAGCAACGATGGGACTAGCGGTGGGGCCAATGAGCAGTTCTTC. This codes for CASSNDGTSGGANEQFF.

The chain joins TRBV12-5 to TRBJ2-5; weak D call: TRBD2 (5 bases). V lost 1 base and J lost 0, with 6 bases in between. Germline V gives CDR1 LGHNT, CDR2 FRNRAP. CDR3 length: 14 amino acids. This chain's CDR3 is CASGLAGYQETQYF. The DNA for the CDR3 is TGTGCTAGTGGTTTGGCGGGGTACCAAGAGACCCAGTACTTC.

The gene calls are TRBV4-1 and TRBJ2-7; 10 bases are a match to TRBD1. CDR3 size: 15 residues. Germline loops: CDR1 MGHRA, CDR2 YSYEKL. Losses at the gene ends were 4 bases for V and 5 bases for J; bases not matched to a gene: 8. CDR3 residues: CASSLLPGQGHEQYF. CDR3 sequence (DNA): TGCGCCAGCAGCCTACTGCCGGGACAGGGGCACGAGCAGTACTTC.

Only one count was recorded for this clone. The genes are TRBV10-3 and TRBJ2-7; 7 nucleotides align to TRBD2. The germline gives CDR1 ENHRY, CDR2 SYGVKD. Trimming cost V 6 bases and J 4 bases; bases outside gene matches: 12. This CDR3 has 15 residues. The CDR3: CAIRTTSVGSYEQYF. The CDR3 DNA sequence: TGTGCCATCAGAACCACTAGCGTAGGTTCTTACGAGCAGTACTTC.

In its sample, this clone was seen once. Other DNA sequences from this sample encode an identical CDR3 as well. CDR3 protein: CASSVGAGRTDTQYF. CDR3 nucleotide sequence: TGTGCCAGCAGCGTAGGAGCGGGCCGCACAGATACGCAGTATTTT. The gene calls are TRBV9 and TRBJ2-3, with D perhaps matching TRBD2 (6 bases). Germline V CDR1 and CDR2: SGDLS, YYNGEE. The V and J ends lost 0 bases and 1 base respectively, with 9 bases between them. The length of the CDR3 is 15 residues.

This clone was seen just once. The V call is TRBV4-1, the J call TRBJ1-4, with D possibly matching TRBD1 (6 bases). This CDR3 region has 16 residues. Germline V CDR1 and CDR2: MGHRA, YSYEKL. The V end was cut by 0 bases, the J end by 3 bases, with 11 bases between. The CDR3 protein is CASSQDRGTPNEKLFF. CDR3 nucleotide sequence: TGCGCCAGCAGCCAAGATAGGGGGACACCTAATGAAAAACTGTTTTTT.

The chain combines TRBV5-4 with TRBJ1-1; D perhaps matches TRBD1 (5 bases). CDR1 is SGHNT and CDR2 is YYREEE in the germline V gene (reference sequence). V gave up 4 bases and J gave up 0 bases, with 10 bases separating them. The CDR3 has 14 amino acids. The DNA of the CDR3 is TGTGCCAGCAGCGGCACAGGATTGAACACTGAAGCTTTCTTT. Residues: CASSGTGLNTEAFF.

This clone was counted only a few times. The chain is built from TRBV7-9 and TRBJ1-1; D not certain. In germline, CDR1 is SEHNR, CDR2 FQNEAQ (reference sequence). This CDR3 region has 14 residues. Trimming stripped 5 bases from V and 2 bases from J, with 12 bases between. The CDR3 DNA follows: TGTGCCAGCAGCCCGTCCGTAGCTAACACTGAAGCTTTCTTT. Translating gives CASSPSVANTEAFF.

This clone was found once. The chain carries TRBV4-3 and TRBJ1-5; no firm D call. The V end lost 0 bases, the J end lost 4 bases, and 7 bases lay between the germline ends. CDR1 is LGHNA, CDR2 YSLEER, per germline. This CDR3 contains 14 residues. The CDR3 loop is CASSQDHRNQPQHF. In nucleotides, the CDR3 is TGCGCCAGCAGCCAAGACCACCGGAATCAGCCCCAGCATTTT.

The chain links TRBV19 to TRBJ2-5, with 7 positions matching TRBD2. The end of the DNA is better explained by TRBJ2-7, so the J call may be wrong. The CDR3 consists of 14 residues. CDR1 and CDR2 from the germline V gene are LNHDA and SQIVND (reference sequence). In DNA, the CDR3 is TGTGCCAGTAGTAGGCTAGCGGATACCTACGAGCAGTACTTC. It encodes CASSRLADTYEQYF.

The V call is TRBV19, the J call TRBJ2-1, with 8 bases identical to TRBD2. In germline, CDR1 is LNHDA, CDR2 SQIVND (reference sequence). V gave up 7 bases and J gave up 6 bases; unmatched junction bases: 11. The CDR3 length is 15 residues. The CDR3 spells CASTPGTRGFNEQFF. CDR3 DNA sequence: TGTGCCAGTACCCCCGGGACTAGAGGATTCAATGAGCAGTTCTTC.